This note documents a single T cell receptor beta chain sequence. Its antigen is currently unknown. Looked up from germline, CDR1 is SGHTA and CDR2 is FQGNSA. The CDR3 covers 14 residues. Trimming left V 3 bases short and J 6 bases short, with 12 bases between. This sample is part of a study of PD-1 blockade in classical Hodgkin lymphoma. General observations from the study: Newly diagnosed patients were reported to exhibit reduced baseline TCR diversity relative to healthy donors. Repertoire difference causes, possibly disease activity or prior therapy, remain undefined.

Generated by immunoSEQ multiplex PCR, the TCRdb table keeps only in-frame clones and is missing some. Among about 21,000 clones listed, 80% to 90% were seen once. The sample's time point: newly diagnosed, previously untreated cHL patient sample. The CD8+ T cells came from thawed PBMCs through magnetic negative selection. The J gene is TRBJ2-4, the V gene TRBV7-2; D possibly uses TRBD1 or TRBD2 (6 bases each). The TCR was taken from a human donor with classical Hodgkin lymphoma. The sample was CD8+ T cells from blood. CDR3 loop: CASSLEGDGNIQYF. DNA for the CDR3: TGTGCCAGCAGCTTGGAGGGGGACGGAAACATTCAGTACTTC.